This TCR beta chain was identified in a study of blood T cells in healthy people across ages. Study-wide results and limits: It was held that the diversity estimates obtained from one million T cells were underestimates. In long-lived donors, naive CD4+ cell counts and diversity exceeded those of aged donors.

For this clonotype: Its matching antigen is unknown.

The authors ran a second PCR of roughly 6 to 12 cycles using a sample-barcoded 5' primer and a J-beta primer mix. TCRdb re-analysed the 5' RACE reads in MiXCR, keeping a single row per CDR3 protein. The sample lists hundreds of thousands of distinct CDR3 sequences; about three fifths were seen once. Germline values: CDR1 LGHNT, CDR2 FRNRAP. The length of the CDR3 is 14 residues. Trimming cost V 9 bases and J 8 bases, with 19 bases left between them. The chain carries TRBV12-5 and TRBJ1-4, with D perhaps matching TRBD1 (5 bases). The sample taken for sequencing was blood. This receptor was identified in a man under 40 in good health. The CDR3, as DNA: TGTGCTAGCGCCTTGGGGACCTCTATAGAAAAACTGTTTTTT. It codes for CASALGTSIEKLFF.